These 24 T cell receptor beta chains were sequenced from one sample in a study of radiotherapy plus CTLA-4 blockade in lung cancer. TCRdb keeps only in-frame clones here, not all; method: immunoSEQ multiplex PCR. The sample includes tens of thousands of clones, 60% to 75% of them seen just once. This material consisted of peripheral blood, taken from a patient treated with radiotherapy plus ipilimumab. These receptors were collected from a human donor with non-small cell lung cancer whose response to radiotherapy plus ipilimumab could not be evaluated.

The chain uses TRBV6-1 and TRBJ2-7, with a possible D match to TRBD1 (7 bases). The CDR3 covers 15 residues. Germline lookup yields CDR1 MNHNS and CDR2 SASEGT. V was cut by 7 bases and J by 0 bases, with 16 bases left in between. In DNA form, the CDR3 reads TGTGCCAGCACCAGGAGGGGGCGCGACTCCTACGAGCAGTACTTC. Translation: CASTRRGRDSYEQYF.

DNA for the CDR3: TGTGCCAGCAGACGAGGGAGGGCCTACAATGAGCAGTTCTTC. Its protein is CASRRGRAYNEQFF. This sequence joins TRBV5-8 and TRBJ2-1; 7 nucleotides align to TRBD2. CDR3 size: 14 residues. Germline trimming cut 5 bases from V and 2 bases from J; bases unmatched to any gene: 4. CDR1 SGHTS and CDR2 YDEGEE come from the germline V gene.

The J gene is TRBJ1-4, the V gene TRBV6-5, with a weak D call TRBD1 (5 bases). V was cut by 2 bases and J by 8 bases, with 9 bases left in between. Germline CDR1 is MNHEY and CDR2 is SVGAGI. This CDR3 is built from 13 residues. Here the CDR3 DNA reads TGTGCCAGCAGTTACAGGCCAGGGGAAAAACTGTTTTTT. Its translation is CASSYRPGEKLFF.

This clone showed up just a few times. The chain has TRBV6-6 and TRBJ2-1; 7 positions agree with TRBD1. The CDR3 has 15 amino acids. V lost 4 bases, J lost 0 bases, and 3 bases stayed unmatched. Germline-derived CDR1 and CDR2 are MNHNY and SVGAGI (reference sequence). This CDR3 reads CASSLGQSSYNEQFF. As DNA, the CDR3 is TGTGCCAGCAGTTTGGGACAGAGCTCCTACAATGAGCAGTTCTTC.

The rearrangement links TRBV28 to TRBJ2-5; D is possibly TRBD2 (5 bases). The V gene lost 1 base and the J gene lost 1 base, with 13 bases spanning the gap. The CDR3 loop spans 16 amino acids. The germline CDR1 and CDR2 sequences are MDHEN and SYDVKM. DNA for the CDR3: TGTGCCAGCAGTTTATATCTATCAAGCGGCCAAGAGACCCAGTACTTC. This codes for CASSLYLSSGQETQYF.

This clone is a singleton in its sample. The rearrangement joins TRBV5-5 to TRBJ1-5; TRBD1 agrees at 7 bases. The CDR3 loop spans 15 amino acids. Germline V gene sequence: CDR1 SGHKS, CDR2 YYEKEE (reference sequence). V was pared by 3 bases and J by 0 bases, with 3 bases of the junction left unmatched. The CDR3 loop is CASSSGTASNQPQHF. The CDR3 nucleotides read TGTGCCAGCAGCTCCGGGACAGCTAGCAATCAGCCCCAGCATTTT.

V and J are TRBV5-5 and TRBJ2-3; 8 positions agree with TRBD2. CDR1 is SGHKS and CDR2 is YYEKEE in the germline V gene (reference sequence). The CDR3 is made up of 13 amino acids. V trimming: 4 bases; J trimming: 3 bases; junction bases outside the gene matches: 1. DNA of the CDR3: TGTGCCAGCAGCGCGGGGGGAACAGATACGCAGTATTTT. Its protein is CASSAGGTDTQYF.

The chain combines TRBV2 with TRBJ2-2, with a weak D call TRBD1 (5 bases). Germline loops: CDR1 SNHLY, CDR2 FYNNEI. CDR3 size: 15 residues. Trimming pared 4 bases from V and 0 bases from J, leaving 9 bases between. The CDR3 sequence is CASSAGNANTGELFF. CDR3 DNA: TGTGCCAGCAGTGCAGGGAATGCGAACACCGGGGAGCTGTTTTTT.

This clone was found a few times. This chain uses TRBV2 with TRBJ1-4, with 8 bases identical to TRBD1. This CDR3 has 11 residues. Losses at the gene ends were 3 bases for V and 17 bases for J; bases not matched to a gene: 5. Germline V lookup: CDR1 SNHLY, CDR2 FYNNEI. The CDR3 bases are TGTGCCAGCAGTGAGTGGGGACAGGACTTTTTT. Translating gives CASSEWGQDFF.

The chain has TRBV2 and TRBJ2-7; TRBD1 agrees at 8 bases. The CDR3 extends over 13 amino acids. Trimming removed 7 bases from V and 3 bases from J; junction bases left unmatched: 5. CDR1 and CDR2 (germline): SNHLY, FYNNEI. The CDR3 sequence: CASKGQGDYEQYF. CDR3 nucleotides: TGTGCCAGCAAAGGACAGGGAGACTACGAGCAGTACTTC.

The chain has TRBV5-4 and TRBJ2-7; a possible D gene is TRBD2 (5 bases). Germline-derived CDR1 and CDR2 are SGHNT and YYREEE (reference sequence). Between the trimmed V and J ends, which lost 0 bases and 3 bases, there was a span of 13 bases. CDR3 length: 15 amino acids. This chain's CDR3 is CASSLGQVRDYEQYF. CDR3 DNA sequence: TGTGCCAGCAGCTTGGGGCAGGTGAGGGACTACGAGCAGTACTTC.

This chain joins TRBV14 and TRBJ2-7, with 8 bases that match TRBD1. This CDR3 has 15 amino acids. V trimming: 5 bases; J trimming: 2 bases; junction bases outside the gene matches: 8. The germline CDR1 and CDR2 sequences are SGHDN and FVKESK. The CDR3: CASSSRGQGAYEQYF. CDR3 DNA: TGTGCCAGCAGCTCGAGAGGACAGGGAGCCTACGAGCAGTACTTC.

The chain carries TRBV29-1 and TRBJ2-5; 14 bases are a match to TRBD2. The CDR3 contains 15 residues. The trim removed 4 bases at V and 5 bases at J, leaving 6 bases unmatched. The germline V gene encodes CDR1 SQVTM and CDR2 ANQGSEA. CDR3 in DNA: TGCAGCGTTGGGGGACTAGCGGGAGTAATGGAGACCCAGTACTTC. This gives the protein CSVGGLAGVMETQYF.

This sequence joins TRBV30 and TRBJ2-1; TRBD2 matches at 10 bases. Per the germline V gene, CDR1 is GTSNPN and CDR2 is SVGIG (reference sequence). This CDR3 comprises 13 residues. V lost 3 bases, J lost 14 bases, and 10 bases stayed unmatched. The CDR3 nucleotides read TGTGCCTGGAGCGGAACACTAGCGGGAATTGAGTTCTTC. Protein: CAWSGTLAGIEFF.

On this clone: In the same sample, other DNA sequences code for this CDR3. The rearrangement links TRBV28 to TRBJ2-3; TRBD2 might be the D (5 bases). The CDR3 length is 15 residues. V gave up 2 bases and J gave up 2 bases, with 11 bases separating them. Germline CDR1 reads MDHEN; CDR2 reads SYDVKM. The CDR3 spells CASSLPSGLTDTQYF. Written as DNA, the CDR3 is TGTGCCAGCAGTTTACCGTCAGGACTCACAGATACGCAGTATTTT.

V usage is TRBV4-2 and J usage is TRBJ2-2, with D possibly matching TRBD2 (5 bases). The CDR3 has 14 amino acids. Per the germline V gene, CDR1 is LGHNA and CDR2 is YNFKEQ. Trimming took off 1 base at V and 6 bases at J, with 9 bases between the two ends. The CDR3 nucleotides are TGTGCCAGCAGCCAAGGTACTAGGGCCGGGGAGCTGTTTTTT. Encoded protein: CASSQGTRAGELFF.

The CDR3 spells CASSLPGLNTGELFF. DNA for the CDR3: TGTGCCAGCAGCTTGCCGGGACTGAATACCGGGGAGCTGTTTTTT. The V and J genes are TRBV5-6 and TRBJ2-2; tentatively, D is TRBD2 (6 bases). This CDR3 is 15 amino acids long. The V end was cut by 1 base, the J end by 5 bases, with 12 bases between. Germline V CDR1 and CDR2: SGHDT, YYEEEE.

The chain carries TRBV6-5 and TRBJ2-7; D is undetermined. Looked up from germline, CDR1 is MNHEY and CDR2 is SVGAGI. V was pared by 5 bases and J by 1 base, with 12 bases between. The CDR3 has 14 amino acids. The CDR3 bases are TGTGCCAGCAGTCTTCTAGGTGGGTCCTACGAGCAGTACTTC. Encoded protein: CASSLLGGSYEQYF.

The gene calls are TRBV7-2 and TRBJ1-6; D is ambiguous. CDR3 length: 13 amino acids. Trimming removed 3 bases from V and 10 bases from J, with 10 bases in between. Germline CDR1 SGHTA, CDR2 FQGNSA. The CDR3, as DNA: TGTGCCAGCAGCTTCGGGAGGGAGTCACCCCTCCACTTT. Protein: CASSFGRESPLHF.

CDR3 loop: CASSRDRKNIQYF. CDR3 DNA: TGTGCCAGCAGCCGGGACAGAAAAAACATTCAGTACTTC. The chain employs TRBV5-4 and TRBJ2-4; 7 bases agree with TRBD1. V was pared by 4 bases and J by 4 bases, with 2 bases of the junction left unmatched. Germline V gene lookup returns CDR1 SGHNT and CDR2 YYREEE (reference sequence). This CDR3 spans 13 amino acids.

The chain carries TRBV28 and TRBJ2-2, with D unclear. The CDR3 covers 14 residues. The V end was cut by 6 bases, the J end by 0 bases, with 8 bases between. Germline CDR1 and CDR2: MDHEN and SYDVKM. Here the CDR3 reads CASRAASNTGELFF. CDR3 nucleotide sequence: TGTGCCAGCAGGGCCGCCTCGAACACCGGGGAGCTGTTTTTT.

This clone has a single count. The V and J genes are TRBV18 and TRBJ1-5; D is ambiguous. Germline CDR1 KGHSH, CDR2 LQKENI. CDR3 length equals 16 residues. Trimming left V 3 bases short and J 3 bases short, with 15 bases between. CDR3 sequence reads: CASSPNAGKLNQPQHF. CDR3 bases: TGTGCCAGCTCACCGAATGCAGGAAAGCTCAATCAGCCCCAGCATTTT.

This clone appeared many times. The chain uses TRBV5-1 and TRBJ2-7; no firm D call. Trimming removed 4 bases from V and 4 bases from J, with 21 bases in between. This CDR3 region has 16 residues. Germline V gene sequence: CDR1 SGHRS, CDR2 YFSETQ. The CDR3 loop is CASSPTLMRRSYEQYF. Written as DNA, the CDR3 is TGCGCCAGCAGCCCGACTTTGATGCGGCGGTCTTACGAGCAGTACTTC.

The chain uses TRBV6-6 and TRBJ1-1; D is undetermined. V was pared by 0 bases and J by 5 bases, with 10 bases between. This CDR3 spans 14 amino acids. Germline loops: CDR1 MNHNY, CDR2 SVGAGI (reference sequence). The CDR3 here is CASSYSSEGTEAFF. The CDR3 region has the DNA TGTGCCAGCAGTTACTCGAGCGAGGGAACTGAAGCTTTCTTT.